Detailed here is one T cell receptor beta chain. Its antigen target is currently unknown. There are no base qualities to consult, and no much larger clone falls within one base. Library generation was performed with the immunoSEQ multiplex PCR assay. For the multiplex PCR, a mixture combining 60 forward primers for TCR Vbeta segments and 13 reverse primers for TCR Jbeta segments was used. The CDR3 region of rearranged TCR beta genes was amplified from genomic DNA by a multiplex PCR assay. The Illumina HiSeq System was used to sequence the amplified TCR beta libraries as 87-base-pair reads. Per the source publication's procedure: A later analysis tallied around 80 million unique TCR beta chains across the 650 to 750 repertoires, and approximately 9.9 million of those chains were shared by two or more donors. Raw reads were error-corrected and collapsed into unique sequences by a nearest-neighbor algorithm in which closely related sequences were merged to remove PCR and sequencing errors. To assign V, D and J gene segments, CDR3 sequences were aligned to IMGT reference sequences. For a sequence to be retained, a match of at least six nucleotides was required to both a V gene segment and a J gene segment. A rearrangement was called productive if the CDR3 had no stop codons and remained in frame with V and J, and every other rearrangement was called non-productive. CDR3 was defined according to IMGT convention as the region running from the second conserved V-encoded cysteine to the conserved J-encoded phenylalanine. In an earlier analysis of around 640 of the donors, sequences lacking an unambiguous match to a single V gene segment were excluded. An earlier analysis of some 610 of the donors called V segments functional above 56.7% productive rearrangements and segregating when the between-donor standard deviation exceeded 5%. A statistical classification framework was built for diagnosing cytomegalovirus status from the catalog of TCR beta chain sequences. In a later analysis, TCR nucleotide sequences were compared against IMGT/GENE-DB human TR gene sequences so that V and J genes could be assigned. In a later analysis, CDR3 sequences and most-parsimonious VDJ recombination scenarios were assigned using the TCRdist pipeline. In a later analysis, each TCR beta chain was defined by its CDR3 amino acid sequence together with its V-gene family, and reads lacking a unique V-gene family were excluded. As a way to deal with suspected cross-contamination and a sequencing artifact, a later analysis dropped under 600 nucleotide sequences that were highly shared and had low generation probability. For each public chain, a later analysis derived a clonal expansion index from normalized ranks of inferred template counts within each repertoire. Generation probabilities in a later analysis came from a VDJ recombination model fitted to out-of-frame rearrangements, and those results were checked against IGoR. Hypergeometric tests were used in a later analysis to score TCR-TCR, TCR-HLA and TCR-CMV co-occurrence, with a repertoire-size bias correction applied to the TCR pairs. To estimate false discovery rates, a later analysis permuted the HLA or CMV assignments 20 times. In a later analysis, co-occurring TCRs were grouped with DBSCAN, and TCRdist sequence similarity was added when clustering was performed within HLA-allele-positive subsets. Co-occurrence clustering excluded repertoires with fewer than 30,000 or more than 120,000 public chains, plus five with anomalous nucleotide sharing. TCRdb stores this immuneACCESS table with in-frame sequences only. Part of the clones is absent; in the studies checked, under half of the shortfall reflects unresolved V genes, and no reason is known for the rest. That table supplies the V and J calls and clone size; D and trimming were determined from the DNA. For this sample there are over 120,000 clones; 65% to 85% appear just once. Around 2.5% of the sample belongs to the ten largest clones.

This entry comes from a study of cytomegalovirus exposure and HLA in healthy donors (dated by TCRdb to about 2017). Background on the whole study: According to an earlier analysis of 587 of the donors, about 190 million T cells yielded approximately 120 million unique TCR beta sequences and approximately 280 Gb of sequence data. A later genetic analysis took genome-wide SNP genotypes for about 60% of the roughly 670 donors and used that subset as a discovery cohort. HLA typing covered class I and class II loci at four-digit resolution. Four or five DR-DQ haplotypes were treated as single units for association and clustering because of strong linkage in the cohort. Donor age, sex, ethnicity and CMV serostatus were compiled alongside the repertoire data. In addition to the first cohort of hundreds of subjects, a separate validation cohort of approximately 120 different subjects was used. A later analysis re-examined previously published TCR beta repertoires from about 700 donors and added high-resolution HLA genotyping to investigate patterns of TCR occurrence. Typing coverage varied by locus: roughly 629-640 donors for A, B, C, DRB1 and DQB1; approximately 560 for DQA1; about 590 for DPA1; 400 to 480 for DPB1. Of the 398 genotyped donors, 81% fell in the genetic ancestry cluster associated with self-reported Caucasian donors. To decide whether each TCR beta V gene segment behaved as functional or pseudogenic, an earlier analysis of approximately 620 of the donors relied on high-throughput TCR beta sequencing. Approximately 330 gigabases of sequencing data and around 80 million unique TCR sequences made up an early release that covered over 550 HLA-typed donors. Using immunosequencing, the study profiled T cell repertoires from roughly 650 subjects and related those repertoires to cytomegalovirus serostatus. Among 300 to 500 genotyped donors of the cohort, an average of around 250,000 unique TCR beta nucleotide sequences was sequenced per donor, of which 15% to 20% were non-productive. To predict cytomegalovirus infection status, the study combined high-throughput TCR immunosequencing, statistical association of individual TCRs with disease status, and machine learning. The study aimed to test whether cataloging public T cell receptors could reveal signatures of past pathogen exposure. The later analysis used no new phenotypic data to find candidate immune exposures, relying instead on TCR beta sequences and their occurrence across donors. All discovery cohort repertoires had been generated using a single sequencing platform.

Overall study results and their limits: The study gave a list of 150 to 200 TCR beta chains associated with cytomegalovirus. It was suggested by the authors that the approach could potentially be generalized to other disease states and immunological phenotypes. In this cohort, only TCR beta chains were sequenced, and detectable features were limited by the absence of alpha or paired-chain data. HLA typing was unavailable for some donors at each locus, so association tests used only the typed subset. Compared with the roughly 720-donor mean, donors in an Asian-associated ancestry cluster had fewer N-insertions in productive TCRs, according to a later genetic analysis. In vitro tests confirmed that a few of the cytomegalovirus-associated TCR beta chains recognize cytomegalovirus antigens. A cluster of highly shared sequence variants was judged likely to represent a technical artifact of the sequencing pipeline. For the cohort, immune exposure information was limited to CMV serostatus. The 87-base-pair reads could not distinguish some IMGT-functional V segments, including TRBV6-2 and TRBV6-3, so those segments were excluded. Correlated functional status among segregating V segments might reflect linkage disequilibrium, but an unknown experimental factor could not be ruled out. The presence/absence analyses assumed that sequencing depth was roughly uniform across donors, and that assumption may not be true. Most TCR sequences were seen in very few donors, while some public TCRs were found in many individuals. In a later analysis, the rate of TCR association differed among HLA loci, with DRB1 alleles having the most associated TCRs and HLA-C alleles having the fewest. According to a later analysis, most CMV-associated TCR beta chains appeared to be HLA-restricted, and the HLA associations seemed to be driven largely by CMV exposure. The earlier analysis of 587 of the donors excluded about 16 rarely observed V segments, including chromosome 9 orphons, because counts were too low. Compared with equally common non-associated chains, HLA-associated TCR beta chains in a later analysis were more clonally expanded and had lower generation probabilities. An earlier analysis of some 560 of the donors showed that most TCR beta V segments appeared in productive rearrangements either about 87% or about 30% of the time, which broadly matched IMGT annotations. An association between a missense DCLRE1C variant and V-gene and J-gene trimming of TCR beta chains was found in a later genetic analysis and replicated in an independent cohort. A later analysis associated 16,951 TCR beta sequences with specific HLA alleles at a false discovery rate of 0.05. A further reported finding was that TCR beta sequences accurately predicted the HLA-A and HLA-B alleles for most subjects in the first cohort. According to a later analysis, parvovirus B19, influenza, CMV and Epstein-Barr virus appeared linked to several top co-occurrence clusters. Cytomegalovirus status was reported to be diagnosed by the classifier with high specificity and sensitivity in both the original and validation cohorts. Strong co-occurrence of HLA alleles, especially DR and DQ, made assigning TCR associations to individual alleles difficult.

The cohort consisted of some 730 healthy bone marrow donors. All cohort members were sampled while nominally healthy, although unrecorded immune exposures were likely present. The donor tested CMV seronegative, placing the donor among the 352 seronegative members of the cohort. A peripheral blood sample was collected from each donor, and TCR beta sequencing was performed on peripheral blood mononuclear cells. Genomic DNA was extracted from the blood cell samples with the Qiagen DNeasy Blood Extraction Kit. A distance of 20 bases separates the germline ends of V and J, which lose 3 bases and 5 bases respectively. The cysteine opens and the phenylalanine closes a CDR3 of 17 amino acids. Of the read, only the CDR3 DNA is kept; its 51 bases are in frame from base 1. CDR1 LNHDA and CDR2 SQIVND are derived from the germline V gene (reference sequence).

The sequence was obtained from a man over 45 in good health and CMV-seronegative. Rearrangement joined TRBV19 to TRBJ1-5; TRBD1 is a possible D gene, resting on 5 matching bases. The sample was PBMCs. The DNA reads as follows: TGTGCCAGTAGTATCAGACCGACTGCGGGGGTCCATCAGCCCCAGCATTTT. It specifies CASSIRPTAGVHQPQHF.